This TCR beta chain appears in the sequencing data of a study of molecular identifiers for immune sequencing clone quantification. Regarding the study as a whole: Clones that had above 20 RNA copies took up over 99% of effector molecules but under 1% in naive cells. Sharing of a barcode by identical TCR molecules could cause highly expanded clone sizes to be underestimated.

Naive CD8 libraries used about 18,000 to 1,100,000 sorted cells and 10%, 30% or 50% RNA. Naive CD8 T cells were sorted, and the gate applied was CD8+CD4-CCR7+CD45RA+. The V gene lost 4 bases and the J gene lost 3 bases, with 12 bases spanning the gap. The CDR3 has 14 amino acids. Germline V CDR1 and CDR2: SQVTM, ANQGSEA. This clonotype was observed many times. Its antigen is not identified. TCRdb re-analysed the PCR reads in MiXCR, keeping a single row per CDR3 protein. The sample lists about half a million distinct CDR3 sequences, roughly 25% occurring once. The specimen sequenced was naive CD8+ T cells from blood, with Jurkat cell RNA spiked in. As to subset: FACS-sorted CD8+CD4-CCR7+CD45RA+ naive T cells. The genes are TRBV29-1 and TRBJ1-4, with D possibly being TRBD1 (5 bases). The clonotype originates from a human donor in good health. Some libraries in this study had Jurkat cell RNA spiked in. Here the CDR3 DNA reads TGCAGCGTTGCGGGGCAGGGTTCTAATGAAAAACTGTTTTTT. This sequence encodes CSVAGQGSNEKLFF.